This T cell receptor (beta chain) was observed in a study of T cells in Graves' hyperthyroidism and ophthalmopathy. Patients were excluded because of uncontrolled infection, other autoimmune disease, pregnancy or lactation. RNA transcripts gave rise to amplified TCR beta CDR3 regions. First-round RT-PCR targeting the TCR CDR3 was performed with the HTBI primer set. TCRdb analysed the multiplex PCR reads with MiXCR anew, one entry per CDR3 protein. In the table there are 85,000 to 110,000 distinct CDR3 sequences, roughly 44% of which are singletons. CDR1 and CDR2 from the germline V gene are SGHAT and FQDESV (reference sequence). The CDR3 runs to 15 residues. Deletions cut 5 bases from V and 7 bases from J, with 20 bases between. This clonotype was counted many times. What it recognizes is unknown. Study-wide results and limits: Classification by a 13 V-J model distinguished ophthalmopathy from stable hyperthyroidism.

The TCR was taken from a man between 40 and 49 years old with Graves' hyperthyroidism. V gene TRBV11-1 combines with J gene TRBJ1-2; D not certain. Sequenced: blood. The CDR3: CASSDLRRQYGGYTF. The CDR3 nucleotides read TGTGCCAGCAGCGACCTACGGCGGCAGTATGGTGGCTACACCTTC.